The 20 T cell receptor beta chains below all came from one sample that was sequenced in a study of T cells in localized non-small cell lung cancer. The protocol was immunoSEQ multiplex PCR, while the TCRdb copy is restricted to in-frame clones and leaves out a portion. The table lists 20,000 to 30,000 clones, about 91% of them singletons. The material was peripheral blood mononuclear cells, obtained before any cancer treatment. The receptors derive from a woman aged 35 to 70 with stage III lung adenocarcinoma.

The CDR3 is CASSHGTGGVLAYNEQFF. The CDR3 DNA is TGCGCCAGCAGCCATGGGACAGGGGGCGTTTTGGCTTACAATGAGCAGTTCTTC. The chain employs TRBV4-1 and TRBJ2-1; 12 nucleotides align to TRBD1. The CDR3 sequence is 18 residues long. V gave up 3 bases and J gave up 4 bases; unmatched junction bases: 10. Germline loops: CDR1 MGHRA, CDR2 YSYEKL.

This chain uses TRBV18 with TRBJ1-1, with D unresolved. Trimming took 5 bases from V and 0 from J, leaving 16 bases between them. Per germline, CDR1 KGHSH and CDR2 LQKENI. The CDR3 sequence is 16 residues long. Written as DNA, the CDR3 is TGTGCCAGCTCATTCAACAGCGGTGGGGTGAACACTGAAGCTTTCTTT. It translates to CASSFNSGGVNTEAFF.

The V gene is TRBV27, the J gene TRBJ1-1, with D perhaps TRBD1 (6 bases). Germline V gene data show CDR1 as MNHEY and CDR2 as SMNVEV (reference sequence). The ends were cut back, 0 bases at V and 3 bases at J, with 11 bases in the middle. The CDR3 is made up of 15 amino acids. This chain's CDR3 is CASSLSGGLYTEAFF. In DNA, the CDR3 is TGTGCCAGCAGTTTATCAGGGGGATTATACACTGAAGCTTTCTTT.

This rearrangement joins TRBV27 to TRBJ2-1; 10 bases fit TRBD1. Trimming removed 6 bases from V and 6 bases from J; junction bases left unmatched: 8. The CDR3 covers 15 residues. The germline gives CDR1 MNHEY, CDR2 SMNVEV (reference sequence). The CDR3 bases are TGTGCCAGCAGACAACCGGGACAGGGGACCAATGAGCAGTTCTTC. It yields the protein CASRQPGQGTNEQFF.

DNA of the CDR3: TGCGCCAGCAGGGTTAGCGGGAGGGGCCACGAGCAGTACTTC. Its protein product is CASRVSGRGHEQYF. The chain couples TRBV5-1 to TRBJ2-7; 11 bases are a match to TRBD2. The length of the CDR3 is 14 residues. Germline-derived CDR1 and CDR2 are SGHRS and YFSETQ. Trimming at V came to 5 bases and at J to 5 bases, leaving 6 bases not matched to a gene.

The chain has TRBV19 and TRBJ2-7; 8 bases fit TRBD1. The CDR3 totals 15 residues. Germline values: CDR1 LNHDA, CDR2 SQIVND (reference sequence). Trimming took 6 bases from V and 0 from J; bases not matched to a gene: 7. Written as DNA, the CDR3 is TGTGCCAGTAGACCGACAGGGGTCCCCTCCTACGAGCAGTACTTC. Translated: CASRPTGVPSYEQYF.

The rearrangement joins TRBV29-1 to TRBJ2-7; tentatively, D is TRBD1 or TRBD2 (5 bases each). V was shortened by 4 bases and J by 3 bases, with 10 bases between the two germline ends. The V gene's germline CDR1 is SQVTM and CDR2 ANQGSEA. The CDR3 covers 12 residues. The CDR3 loop is CSVVRGLYEQYF. CDR3 bases: TGCAGCGTTGTACGGGGCCTCTACGAGCAGTACTTC.

The chain carries TRBV5-4 and TRBJ2-3, with a possible D match to TRBD1 (5 bases). The CDR3 covers 20 residues. Deletions cut 3 bases from V and 4 bases from J, with 30 bases between. Looked up from germline, CDR1 is SGHNT and CDR2 is YYREEE (reference sequence). CDR3 bases: TGTGCCAGCAGCTCACCTATGGCCAGGACACATATTGACTTCGCAGATACGCAGTATTTT. This encodes CASSSPMARTHIDFADTQYF.

In DNA, the CDR3 is TGTGCCAGCAGCGATAGGGGGGCTATCACAGATACGCAGTATTTT. Amino acid sequence: CASSDRGAITDTQYF. J is TRBJ2-3 and V is TRBV11-3; D is perhaps TRBD1 or TRBD2 (6 bases each). The CDR3 is made up of 15 amino acids. Germline lookup yields CDR1 SGHNT and CDR2 YENEEA. Trimming removed 5 bases from V and 2 bases from J, with 14 bases in between.

The rearrangement links TRBV5-5 to TRBJ2-2; 7 bases fit TRBD1. With V trimmed by 0 bases and J by 3 bases, 5 bases remained unmatched. Germline V CDR1 and CDR2: SGHKS, YYEKEE (reference sequence). The CDR3 is 16 amino acids. The CDR3 DNA sequence: TGTGCCAGCAGCTTGGGACAGGGCATGGACACCGGGGAGCTGTTTTTT. This translates into CASSLGQGMDTGELFF.

V is TRBV6-6 and J is TRBJ1-2; D is uncertain. Germline-derived CDR1 and CDR2 are MNHNY and SVGAGI (reference sequence). The ends were cut back, 7 bases at V and 2 bases at J, with 11 bases in the middle. The CDR3 contains 13 residues. DNA of the CDR3: TGTGCCAGCACTCTGGATAAGAACTATGGCTACACCTTC. Its protein product is CASTLDKNYGYTF.

This clone was recorded once. Here the CDR3 reads CASSLEPLGRGEETQYF. The CDR3 nucleotides read TGTGCCAGCAGCTTGGAACCCCTGGGGCGCGGTGAAGAGACCCAGTACTTC. The V and J genes are TRBV5-4 and TRBJ2-5, with D possibly TRBD1 on 5 matching bases. Germline CDR1 and CDR2: SGHNT and YYREEE (reference sequence). Trimming removed 0 bases at V and 3 bases at J, with 18 bases between. The CDR3 is made up of 17 amino acids.

The chain has TRBV11-2 and TRBJ2-7, with D perhaps TRBD2 (6 bases). Germline V gene sequence: CDR1 SGHAT, CDR2 FQNNGV. Trimming shortened V by 4 bases and J by 4 bases, and 17 bases separated the two germline ends. This CDR3 comprises 15 residues. DNA for the CDR3: TGTGCCAGCAGCTATGGTACGGGGGTTAGTTACGAGCAGTACTTC. It codes for CASSYGTGVSYEQYF. Supplemented by reference TRBV11-2 and TRBJ2-7, the full variable domain reads EAGVAQSPRYKIIEKRQSVAFWCNPISGHATLYWYQQILGQGPKLLIQFQNNGVVDDSQLPKDRFSAERLKGVDSTLKIQPAKLEDSAVYLCASSYGTGVSYEQYFGPGTRLTVT.

The rearrangement links TRBV18 to TRBJ2-2, with TRBD2 matching over 7 bases. Per germline, CDR1 KGHSH and CDR2 LQKENI. The trim removed 0 bases at V and 5 bases at J, leaving 6 bases unmatched. The CDR3 is made up of 16 amino acids. The CDR3 here is CASSPPAGVQTGELFF. CDR3 sequence (DNA): TGTGCCAGCTCACCACCGGCGGGAGTTCAGACCGGGGAGCTGTTTTTT.

This clone was seen more than once but under ten times. The V and J genes are TRBV19 and TRBJ2-1, with 8 bases aligning to TRBD2. This CDR3 contains 15 residues. J lost 9 bases, V lost 0 bases, and 7 bases had no gene match. Germline V CDR1 and CDR2: LNHDA, SQIVND (reference sequence). CDR3 region: CASSIDMMAGGEQFF. DNA for the CDR3: TGTGCCAGTAGTATAGATATGATGGCGGGGGGTGAGCAGTTCTTC.

This clone has only a few counts. The chain joins TRBV9 to TRBJ2-5; D might be TRBD2 (6 bases). V was shortened by 0 bases and J by 4 bases, with 13 bases between the two germline ends. Germline V lookup: CDR1 SGDLS, CDR2 YYNGEE. This CDR3 has 15 amino acids. The CDR3 region has the DNA TGTGCCAGCAGCGTAGGTGTCGGGAGAGGAGAGACCCAGTACTTC. Its translation: CASSVGVGRGETQYF.

The chain uses TRBV6-1 and TRBJ2-7; 8 bases map to TRBD2. The germline V gene has CDR1 MNHNS and CDR2 SASEGT. This CDR3 is built from 12 residues. The trim removed 9 bases at V and 6 bases at J, leaving 7 bases unmatched. The CDR3 nucleotides read TGTGCCAGTAGCGGGATGACGTCCGAGCAGTACTTC. The encoded protein is CASSGMTSEQYF.

The chain has TRBV18 and TRBJ1-2, with 7 bases that match TRBD1. V lost 6 bases and J lost 8; bases outside the gene matches: 12. CDR1 and CDR2 (germline): KGHSH, LQKENI. This CDR3 spans 14 amino acids. The CDR3 is CASSYLTGLDGYTF. The CDR3 bases are TGTGCCAGCTCTTATCTGACAGGGCTGGACGGCTACACCTTC.

The rearrangement joins TRBV7-3 to TRBJ2-1; 8 nucleotides agree with TRBD2. This CDR3 has 16 amino acids. Germline V CDR1 and CDR2: SGHTA, FQGTGA. The junction had 6 bases not matched to a gene; V was cut back by 5 bases and J by 0 bases. CDR3 sequence reads: CASSPRRGDSYNEQFF. The CDR3 DNA is TGTGCCAGCAGCCCAAGGCGGGGGGACTCCTACAATGAGCAGTTCTTC.

V gene TRBV15 combines with J gene TRBJ2-7, with D perhaps matching TRBD1 (5 bases). The germline gives CDR1 LNHNV, CDR2 YYDKDF (reference sequence). V was pared by 0 bases and J by 2 bases, with 8 bases between. There are 14 residues in the CDR3. The CDR3 reads CATSRDKGPYEQYF. In DNA form, the CDR3 reads TGTGCCACCAGCAGAGACAAGGGGCCCTACGAGCAGTACTTC.